This passage covers 12 T cell receptor beta chains from one sample sequenced in a study of blood T cell repertoires in COVID-19. TCRdb's copy holds only in-frame clones and misses some; the assay was immunoSEQ multiplex PCR. The data contain just under 80,000 clones, about four fifths of them seen just once; the ten biggest clones take up over 9.5%. The material sequenced was peripheral blood. These receptors were obtained from a human donor in a cohort sampled during active COVID-19.

Only one count was recorded for this clone. The V call is TRBV2, the J call TRBJ2-2; TRBD1 aligns across 11 bases. CDR3 length: 14 residues. With 6 bases clipped from V and 6 bases from J, the junction kept 3 bases outside the gene matches. Germline values: CDR1 SNHLY, CDR2 FYNNEI. CDR3 DNA: TGTGCCAGCAGGGGGACAGGGGGAGCCGGGGAGCTGTTTTTT. Residues: CASRGTGGAGELFF.

This chain links TRBV2 with TRBJ2-2, with 8 bases that match TRBD1. This CDR3 is built from 13 residues. Per germline, CDR1 SNHLY and CDR2 FYNNEI. Losses at the gene ends were 6 bases for V and 6 bases for J; bases not matched to a gene: 3. The CDR3 DNA follows: TGTGCCAGCAGACTACAGGGGGCCGGGGAGCTGTTTTTT. Protein sequence: CASRLQGAGELFF. Together with reference TRBV2 and TRBJ2-2, the CDR3 gives the full variable domain: EPEVTQTPSHQVTQMGQEVILRCVPISNHLYFYWYRQILGQKVEFLVSFYNNEISEKSEIFDDQFSVERPDGSNFTLKIRSTKLEDSAMYFCASRLQGAGELFFGEGSRLTVL.

The chain combines TRBV28 with TRBJ1-6; perhaps TRBD1 as D (6 bases). The germline CDR1 and CDR2 sequences are MDHEN and SYDVKM. Trimming removed 4 bases at V and 5 bases at J, with 15 bases between. The CDR3 runs 16 residues. In nucleotides, the CDR3 is TGTGCCAGCAGTTCGGTATACGAGGGGGATAATTCACCCCTCCACTTT. This gives the protein CASSSVYEGDNSPLHF. Complete variable domain (other parts from reference TRBV28 and TRBJ1-6): DVKVTQSSRYLVKRTGEKVFLECVQDMDHENMFWYRQDPGLGLRLIYFSYDVKMKEKGDIPEGYSVSREKKERFSLILESASTNQTSMYLCASSSVYEGDNSPLHFGNGTRLTVT.

The chain uses TRBV13 and TRBJ2-7; maybe TRBD2 (7 bases). The germline gives CDR1 PRHDT, CDR2 FYEKMQ (reference sequence). V was pared by 2 bases and J by 3 bases, with 17 bases between. The CDR3 consists of 16 residues. CDR3 sequence reads: CASSLRGGASLYEQYF. DNA of the CDR3: TGTGCCAGCAGCTTAAGGGGGGGGGCATCCCTCTACGAGCAGTACTTC.

The CDR3 DNA reads TGCAGCGTACCGGGACTAGCGGGAGACCCCGAGACGGAGCAGTACTTC. Its protein is CSVPGLAGDPETEQYF. The chain joins TRBV29-1 to TRBJ2-7, with 14 bases identical to TRBD2. The length of the CDR3 is 16 residues. Germline-derived CDR1 and CDR2 are SQVTM and ANQGSEA. V trimming: 6 bases; J trimming: 7 bases; junction bases outside the gene matches: 14.

The rearrangement uses TRBV5-1 and TRBJ2-2; 7 positions match TRBD1. CDR1 is SGHRS and CDR2 is YFSETQ in the germline V gene. J gave up 7 bases and V 2 bases, and 11 bases lay outside the gene matches. This CDR3 is 16 amino acids long. CDR3 nucleotide sequence: TGCGCCAGCAGCTTCCGAAGGGACAGTCCGCGCGGGGAGCTGTTTTTT. Its translation: CASSFRRDSPRGELFF.

This clone was observed a handful of times. This chain uses TRBV15 with TRBJ2-7, with TRBD1 identical over 10 bases. Germline CDR1 and CDR2: LNHNV and YYDKDF (reference sequence). The length of the CDR3 is 16 residues. V gave up 5 bases and J gave up 2 bases; unmatched junction bases: 9. The CDR3 reads CATSARFGQGAYEQYF. In DNA form, the CDR3 reads TGTGCCACCAGCGCCCGATTCGGACAGGGGGCCTACGAGCAGTACTTC.

The chain links TRBV6-2 or TRBV6-3 to TRBJ1-5; 7 bases map to TRBD1. The CDR3 totals 15 residues. J gave up 2 bases and V 5 bases, and 6 bases lay outside the gene matches. CDR1 and CDR2 (germline): MNHEY, SVGEGT. This CDR3 is CASSQPGGGNQPQHF. The CDR3 DNA reads as TGTGCCAGCAGTCAACCAGGGGGAGGCAATCAGCCCCAGCATTTT.

This clone is a singleton in its sample. This chain links TRBV5-1 with TRBJ1-1; 7 bases line up with TRBD1. CDR1 is SGHRS and CDR2 is YFSETQ in the germline V gene. This CDR3 has 15 residues. V lost 0 bases to trimming and J lost 4 bases; unmatched junction nucleotides: 6. The CDR3 region has the DNA TGCGCCAGCAGCTTGGGACAGGGAAGATCCACTGAAGCTTTCTTT. It is translated as CASSLGQGRSTEAFF.

The chain carries TRBV28 and TRBJ1-5, with D tentatively TRBD1 (5 bases). Per the germline V gene, CDR1 is MDHEN and CDR2 is SYDVKM. The CDR3 loop spans 13 amino acids. V was cut by 5 bases and J by 3 bases, with 8 bases left in between. The chain's CDR3 is CASSRQLNQPQHF. The DNA for the CDR3 is TGTGCCAGCAGTCGACAGCTCAATCAGCCCCAGCATTTT.

The CDR3, as DNA: TGTGCCAGCAGTGCCCAGGGGGCATACGAGCAGTACTTC. Amino acids: CASSAQGAYEQYF. The chain joins TRBV2 to TRBJ2-7; 8 positions agree with TRBD1. Trimming took 4 bases from V and 4 from J; bases not matched to a gene: 3. Looked up from germline, CDR1 is SNHLY and CDR2 is FYNNEI. The CDR3 runs 13 residues.

The chain couples TRBV10-1 to TRBJ2-7; TRBD2 might be the D (6 bases). This CDR3 region has 15 residues. Trimming cost V 3 bases and J 0 bases, with 12 bases left between them. Germline CDR1 and CDR2: WNHNN and SYGVQD (reference sequence). For the CDR3, the DNA is TGCGCCAGCAGTGATGGGGGGTTGGGCTCCTACGAGCAGTACTTC. The encoded protein is CASSDGGLGSYEQYF.